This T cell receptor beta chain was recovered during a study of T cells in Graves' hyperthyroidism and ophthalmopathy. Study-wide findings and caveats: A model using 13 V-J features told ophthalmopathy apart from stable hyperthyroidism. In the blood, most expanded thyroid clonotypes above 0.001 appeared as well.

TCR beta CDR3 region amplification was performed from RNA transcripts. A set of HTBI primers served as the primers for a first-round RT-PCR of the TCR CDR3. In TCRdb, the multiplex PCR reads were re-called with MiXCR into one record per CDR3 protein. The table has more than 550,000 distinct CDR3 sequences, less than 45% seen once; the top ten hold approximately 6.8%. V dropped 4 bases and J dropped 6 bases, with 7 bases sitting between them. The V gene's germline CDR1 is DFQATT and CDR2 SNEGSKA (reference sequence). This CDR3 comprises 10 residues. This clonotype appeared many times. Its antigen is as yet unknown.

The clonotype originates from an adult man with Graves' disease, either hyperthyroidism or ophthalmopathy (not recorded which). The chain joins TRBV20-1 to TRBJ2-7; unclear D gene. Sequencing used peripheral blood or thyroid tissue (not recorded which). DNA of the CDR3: TGCAGTGCTACCGGGCCCGAGCAGTACTTC. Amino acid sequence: CSATGPEQYF.